Below, one T cell receptor beta chain is given with its context. Its antigen is unknown. Per-nucleotide qualities are absent, and no much larger clonotype sits a single base away. Around 1.8 micrograms of genomic DNA were extracted from cryopreserved PBMCs for TCR beta library preparation. Longitudinal blood samples from CLL patients on ibrutinib monotherapy were analyzed using high-throughput TCR beta sequencing. The patients were enrolled in a single-center, open-label phase 2 trial of ibrutinib monotherapy. The data are from a study of cytotoxic CD8 clonotypes in ibrutinib-treated CLL (dated by TCRdb to about 2021). General notes on the study: The cohort was composed of some twelve relapsed/refractory and 15 treatment-naive patients; IGHV unmutated status was identified in under 18 patients. Partial responses were observed in around 25 patients and complete responses in 2; after a median follow-up of 68 months, remission was maintained in 15 or so patients and progression was observed in roughly twelve. The response samples were drawn at a median of roughly eleven months into treatment, with a range of roughly 6 to 36 months. Samples averaged approximately 260,000 productive templates and 80,000 to 100,000 productive rearrangements. Of the roughly 86 people in the trial, about two dozen had longitudinal samples available. Cryopreserved peripheral blood mononuclear cells were collected at three points: before therapy, at response, and at either sustained remission or disease progression.

What the authors observed across the whole study: Public clonotypes were rare and either shrank or stayed stable during treatment, and the rise in clonality at ibrutinib response reflected expansion of private clonotypes. Clonality rose at ibrutinib response, remained stable during sustained remission, and dropped back toward baseline at progression. Baseline clonality was found to be higher than that of age-matched healthy donors and was strongly correlated with circulating CD8+ T-cell counts. Sustained-remission and progressing patients did not have matched sampling times, and lymph node repertoires were not examined.

Taken from cysteine to phenylalanine, the CDR3 has 15 residues. The read is trimmed to its CDR3 DNA, 45 bases read in frame from base 1. CDR1 SGHDN and CDR2 FVKESK were looked up in the germline V gene. V gives up 3 bases and J gives up 6 bases, and the segment between their germline ends measures 12 bases. On a MiSeq, deep resolution sequencing aimed for a depth between 1 in 1 million and 1 in 200,000 T cells, with each clonotype covered about 9.9x on average. The immunoSEQ hsTCRB Kit was used to generate the TCR beta libraries. In the paper's pipeline: The data were analyzed with ImmunoSEQ Analyzer and ImmunoSEQ Data Assistant, and V, D and J gene assignments followed IMGT definitions. Clonality, which ranges from 0 to 1, was calculated as one minus the normalized Shannon entropy of productive rearrangement frequencies. Public clonotype analysis was restricted to overrepresented clonotypes comprising at least 0.05% of each patient's repertoire. Roughly 12 age-matched healthy donor repertoires from immuneACCESS were used as controls for clonality. Drawn from immuneACCESS, this table holds only the in-frame rearrangements with V and J called that TCRdb kept. Clones are partly lost; checked studies trace under half to an unresolved V gene and leave the rest unexplained. V and J calls and clone size are as listed in that table; D and trimming were resolved from the DNA. This sample has roughly 15,000 clones in its table, and approximately 82% of those were observed once. Together, the top ten hold approximately 15% of the sample.

The V and J segments used are TRBV14 and TRBJ1-6, with no confident D gene call. The TCR sequence derives from a human donor with chronic lymphocytic leukemia. Sequences were derived from PBMCs, sampled before ibrutinib treatment. The DNA sequence is TGTGCCAGCAGCCAGGAAGGGTATCCTAATTCACCCCTCCACTTT. It is translated as CASSQEGYPNSPLHF.